These 24 T cell receptor beta chains share one sample of origin, sequenced in a study of CD8 T cells in ankylosing spondylitis. TCRdb re-called the 5' RACE reads through MiXCR, storing one row per CDR3 protein. Altogether fewer than 250,000 distinct CDR3 sequences are present, 32% being singletons, with the ten largest covering roughly 4.2%. The sample taken for sequencing was blood, either unsorted or a sorted T cell fraction (not recorded which). These receptors originate from a male donor with ankylosing spondylitis or in good health (not recorded which).

The chain carries TRBV4-1 and TRBJ2-5; 11 bases are shared with TRBD2. With V trimmed by 1 base and J by 5 bases, 3 bases remained unmatched. There are 15 residues in the CDR3. Looked up from germline, CDR1 is MGHRA and CDR2 is YSYEKL. The CDR3 loop reads CASSQAGLAAETQYF. The CDR3 nucleotides read TGCGCCAGCAGCCAAGCGGGACTAGCGGCGGAGACCCAGTACTTC.

The chain is built from TRBV10-2 and TRBJ2-1; D remains ambiguous. The CDR3 runs 15 residues. V was trimmed by 6 bases and J by 7 bases, leaving 19 bases between them. Germline CDR1 reads WSHSY; CDR2 reads SAAADI. CDR3 coding DNA: TGCGCCAGCAGCAACGAACAGTTTTTTATGAATGAGCAGTTCTTC. It codes for CASSNEQFFMNEQFF.

The chain links TRBV29-1 to TRBJ2-7; 8 bases are shared with TRBD2. The germline gives CDR1 SQVTM, CDR2 ANQGSEA. The CDR3 has 13 amino acids. V shed 7 bases and J 5 bases; nucleotides not matched to a gene: 10. CDR3 region: CSELLAAWNEQYF. CDR3 coding DNA: TGCAGCGAATTACTAGCGGCATGGAACGAGCAGTACTTC.

This clonotype was seen a few times. This chain links TRBV20-1 with TRBJ2-1, with 10 nucleotides matching TRBD2. There are 15 residues in the CDR3. V was clipped by 3 bases and J by 5 bases; unmatched bases: 7. Germline CDR1 and CDR2: DFQATT and SNEGSKA (reference sequence). CDR3 bases: TGCAGTGCTAGCTCCGACAGCGGGGGGGACAATGAGCAGTTCTTC. Translating it yields CSASSDSGGDNEQFF.

This clonotype was recorded a few times. The V gene is TRBV5-1, the J gene TRBJ1-1; 7 bases agree with TRBD1. Looked up from germline, CDR1 is SGHRS and CDR2 is YFSETQ. The V and J ends lost 4 bases and 3 bases, in that order; junction bases with no gene match: 3. The CDR3 runs 13 residues. CDR3 DNA sequence: TGCGCCAGCAGCCTACAGGGGCACACTGAAGCTTTCTTT. It yields the protein CASSLQGHTEAFF.

This clonotype has just a few counts. The CDR3 spells CAISESIYAEQFF. CDR3 nucleotides: TGTGCCATCAGTGAGTCGATTTATGCTGAGCAGTTCTTC. The rearrangement links TRBV10-3 to TRBJ2-1; D is unclear. Trimming cost V 0 bases and J 9 bases, with 9 bases left between them. CDR3 length equals 13 residues. CDR1 and CDR2 (germline): ENHRY, SYGVKD.

This chain uses TRBV15 with TRBJ2-3; D is tentatively TRBD1 or TRBD2 (7 bases each). The CDR3 runs 16 residues. Trimming stripped 5 bases from V and 4 bases from J, with 19 bases between. From germline, CDR1 is LNHNV and CDR2 YYDKDF (reference sequence). DNA for the CDR3: TGTGCCACCAGCGGGAGGGACAGCTTCGACGCAGATACGCAGTATTTT. Residues: CATSGRDSFDADTQYF.

The rearrangement links TRBV10-3 to TRBJ2-5; D is possibly TRBD1 (5 bases). Germline assignment: CDR1 ENHRY and CDR2 SYGVKD. There are 16 residues in the CDR3. V was clipped by 0 bases and J by 5 bases, with 16 bases between them. The CDR3 loop is CAISESAAGSVETQYF. The CDR3 DNA reads TGTGCCATCAGTGAGTCTGCGGCAGGGTCAGTGGAGACCCAGTACTTC.

This clonotype was observed a few times. This rearrangement joins TRBV15 to TRBJ2-3; TRBD1 matches 7 bases. V lost 4 bases and J lost 8; bases outside the gene matches: 12. The CDR3 is made up of 15 amino acids. From germline, CDR1 is LNHNV and CDR2 YYDKDF (reference sequence). The CDR3 loop reads CATSKDRNVGGTQYF. The DNA for the CDR3 is TGTGCCACCAGCAAGGACAGGAATGTTGGCGGTACGCAGTATTTT.

The chain combines TRBV19 with TRBJ2-7; 9 bases map to TRBD1. V lost 5 bases, J lost 3 bases, and 11 bases stayed unmatched. CDR1 and CDR2 (germline): LNHDA, SQIVND (reference sequence). The CDR3 extends over 16 amino acids. The CDR3 protein is CASSPLARDRDYEQYF. As DNA, the CDR3 is TGTGCCAGTAGTCCTCTCGCCCGGGACAGGGACTACGAGCAGTACTTC.

The V call is TRBV5-1, the J call TRBJ1-4, with no clear D. Germline V gene lookup returns CDR1 SGHRS and CDR2 YFSETQ. The CDR3 runs to 15 residues. Trimming took 7 bases from V and 2 from J, leaving 15 bases between them. The CDR3 sequence is CASRPTLGTNEKLFF. The CDR3 DNA is TGCGCCAGCCGACCAACACTGGGGACTAATGAAAAACTGTTTTTT. Looking up the rest from reference TRBV5-1 and TRBJ1-4 gives the full variable domain: KAGVTQTPRYLIKTRGQQVTLSCSPISGHRSVSWYQQTPGQGLQFLFEYFSETQRNKGNFPGRFSGRQFSNSRSEMNVSTLELGDSALYLCASRPTLGTNEKLFFGSGTQLSVL.

This clonotype was detected only a few times. The rearrangement joins TRBV7-9 to TRBJ2-1; perhaps TRBD1 as D (6 bases). V was shortened by 5 bases and J by 6 bases, with 17 bases between the two germline ends. CDR1 is SEHNR and CDR2 is FQNEAQ in the germline V gene (reference sequence). The CDR3 spans 15 residues. The CDR3 DNA sequence: TGTGCCAGCAGCCCAGCCAGGACAGCCTCCAATGAGCAGTTCTTC. Protein: CASSPARTASNEQFF.

The genes are TRBV20-1 and TRBJ1-6; TRBD1 might be the D (5 bases). Trimming removed 0 bases from V and 0 bases from J, with 15 bases in between. CDR1 DFQATT and CDR2 SNEGSKA come from the germline V gene (reference sequence). This CDR3 contains 18 residues. The chain's CDR3 is CSARDRRGKSSYNSPLHF. CDR3 nucleotide sequence: TGCAGTGCTAGAGATCGGAGGGGTAAAAGCTCCTATAATTCACCCCTCCACTTT.

V gene TRBV7-2 combines with J gene TRBJ2-1; the match to TRBD2 covers 16 bases. Germline V gene sequence: CDR1 SGHTA, CDR2 FQGNSA. V was pared by 8 bases and J by 0 bases, with 4 bases of the junction left unmatched. The CDR3 length is 17 residues. The CDR3 sequence: CASEGLAGGSSYNEQFF. CDR3 coding DNA: TGTGCCAGCGAGGGACTAGCGGGGGGGAGCTCCTACAATGAGCAGTTCTTC.

The CDR3 loop is CASSLFQSSAREAFF. The CDR3 DNA sequence: TGTGCCAGCAGCTTGTTCCAGTCTTCTGCCCGTGAAGCTTTCTTT. The V and J genes are TRBV5-4 and TRBJ1-1, with D hard to call. CDR1 is SGHNT and CDR2 is YYREEE in the germline V gene (reference sequence). The V and J ends lost 1 base and 7 bases respectively, with 17 bases between them. The CDR3 is 15 residues long.

The rearrangement joins TRBV5-1 to TRBJ1-1; D is possibly TRBD1 (6 bases). The CDR3 length is 15 residues. The ends were cut back, 4 bases at V and 0 bases at J, with 13 bases in the middle. Per germline, CDR1 SGHRS and CDR2 YFSETQ. The CDR3 DNA reads as TGCGCCAGCAGCGCGGGGGACACCCTGAACACTGAAGCTTTCTTT. Protein: CASSAGDTLNTEAFF. Using reference TRBV5-1 and TRBJ1-1 for the parts outside the CDR3, the full variable domain is KAGVTQTPRYLIKTRGQQVTLSCSPISGHRSVSWYQQTPGQGLQFLFEYFSETQRNKGNFPGRFSGRQFSNSRSEMNVSTLELGDSALYLCASSAGDTLNTEAFFGQGTRLTVV.

The chain has TRBV11-2 and TRBJ2-3; D call uncertain. The CDR3 is 14 residues long. Trimming removed 2 bases from V and 4 bases from J, with 10 bases in between. Germline assignment: CDR1 SGHAT and CDR2 FQNNGV. This CDR3 reads CASSLILGADTQYF. The CDR3 nucleotides read TGTGCCAGCAGCTTAATACTTGGGGCAGATACGCAGTATTTT.

This clonotype was seen a handful of times. The chain uses TRBV20-1 and TRBJ2-2; D gene ambiguous. The length of the CDR3 is 13 residues. Germline CDR1 DFQATT, CDR2 SNEGSKA (reference sequence). Trimming stripped 1 base from V and 2 bases from J, with 5 bases between. DNA for the CDR3: TGCAGTGCTAGAGGAGTTAACACCGGGGAGCTGTTTTTT. Translated: CSARGVNTGELFF.

This clonotype was seen more than once but under ten times. The chain recombines TRBV7-6 with TRBJ2-1; tentatively, D is TRBD2 (5 bases). The ends were cut back, 5 bases at V and 10 bases at J, with 15 bases in the middle. The CDR3 contains 13 residues. CDR1 is SGHVS, CDR2 FNYEAQ, per germline. As DNA, the CDR3 is TGTGCCAGCAGCCCGGGCGGACTGCCAGAGCAGTTCTTC. It is translated as CASSPGGLPEQFF. Based on the CDR3 plus reference TRBV7-6 and TRBJ2-1, the full variable domain is GAGVSQSPRYKVTKRGQDVALRCDPISGHVSLYWYRQALGQGPEFLTYFNYEAQQDKSGLPNDRFSAERPEGSISTLTIQRTEQRDSAMYRCASSPGGLPEQFFGPGTRLTVL.

This clonotype was counted ten times or more. The genes are TRBV29-1 and TRBJ1-1, with D maybe TRBD1 (5 bases). V lost 6 bases and J lost 5, with 19 bases in between. CDR3 length equals 14 residues. Germline V gives CDR1 SQVTM, CDR2 ANQGSEA. The CDR3 DNA sequence: TGCAGCGTGGCCCCGGCACCTGGGGGGACTGAAGCTTTCTTT. It yields the protein CSVAPAPGGTEAFF.

This clonotype was seen a few times. This chain joins TRBV10-3 and TRBJ2-3; D remains ambiguous. The germline CDR1 and CDR2 sequences are ENHRY and SYGVKD. Trimming stripped 10 bases from V and 2 bases from J, with 7 bases between. This CDR3 comprises 11 residues. CDR3 DNA: TGTGCCACTTCCTACACAGATACGCAGTATTTT. Its translation is CATSYTDTQYF.

V usage is TRBV6-1 and J usage is TRBJ2-1; 7 bases are shared with TRBD1. Per the germline V gene, CDR1 is MNHNS and CDR2 is SASEGT. CDR3 length: 16 amino acids. The J segment lost 4 bases and the V segment lost 6 bases, leaving 12 bases of the junction unmatched. This CDR3 reads CASRPVSGTDYNEQFF. The CDR3, as DNA: TGTGCCAGCAGACCCGTTTCCGGGACAGATTACAATGAGCAGTTCTTC.

This clonotype was seen a few times. This rearrangement joins TRBV6-1 to TRBJ1-5; D perhaps matches TRBD1 (5 bases). Trimming pared 5 bases from V and 6 bases from J, leaving 17 bases between. Germline loops: CDR1 MNHNS, CDR2 SASEGT. This CDR3 has 15 residues. The CDR3: CASSPYTGDGQPQHF. In DNA, the CDR3 is TGTGCCAGCAGTCCGTATACGGGGGATGGTCAGCCCCAGCATTTT.

The rearrangement uses TRBV29-1 and TRBJ1-1; possible D gene TRBD1, 6 bases. V dropped 3 bases and J dropped 6 bases, with 23 bases sitting between them. Germline lookup yields CDR1 SQVTM and CDR2 ANQGSEA. The CDR3 loop spans 16 amino acids. DNA for the CDR3: TGCAGCGTTGAGCTTACACAGGGCCTACAGGATGCTGAAGCTTTCTTT. The encoded protein is CSVELTQGLQDAEAFF.